The entry below gives a single TCR beta chain sequence along with its context. The table came from immunoSEQ multiplex PCR; TCRdb's copy has only in-frame clones and leaves some out. This sample has about 400,000 clones, with approximately 95% found just once. The data were taken from a study of shared T cell receptors in the human thymus. The clonotype comes from a human donor. The source material was thymocytes.

CDR3 in amino acids: CASSPRTGLAGASYEQYF. As DNA, the CDR3 is TGTGCCAGCAGCCCACGGACGGGACTAGCGGGAGCTTCCTACGAGCAGTACTTC. This rearrangement joins TRBV7-9 to TRBJ2-7; TRBD2 aligns across 14 bases. The CDR3 contains 18 residues. Germline assignment: CDR1 SEHNR and CDR2 FQNEAQ (reference sequence). J was trimmed by 1 base and V by 5 bases; bases with no gene match: 10.